This record looks at one T cell receptor (beta chain) sequence and its context. Its antigen is not identified. The data belong to a study of cytomegalovirus exposure and HLA in healthy donors. Overall study findings and caveats: One later analysis reportedly identified an Asian-associated ancestry cluster that showed fewer N-insertions than the approximately 670-donor mean. One variant, a missense change in DCLRE1C, was linked in a later analysis to TCR beta V- and J-gene trimming. CMV serostatus was the only immune exposure information that was available.

PCR used 60 Vbeta primers and 13 Jbeta primers. TCRdb's copy holds only in-frame clones and misses some; the assay was immunoSEQ multiplex PCR. In the table there are over 130,000 clones, approximately 91% of which are singletons. Looked up from germline, CDR1 is MDHEN and CDR2 is SYDVKM. CDR3 length equals 17 residues. This chain joins TRBV28 and TRBJ2-5; 11 nucleotides match TRBD2. The DNA end is more similar to TRBJ2-7, so the J call may be wrong. This sequence originates from a woman in her forties in good health and CMV-seronegative. Input material: PBMCs. In nucleotides, the CDR3 is TGTGCCAGCAAGGTGTACGGCCTAGCGGGAGGTGGATACGAGCAGTACTTC. Protein sequence: CASKVYGLAGGGYEQYF.